A single sample gave rise to the 29 T cell receptor beta chains below, sequenced in a study of blood T cell repertoires in COVID-19 (dated by TCRdb to the early 2020s). Libraries were built with the immunoSEQ multiplex PCR assay. TCRdb's version of the immuneACCESS table is confined to in-frame rearrangements and falls short of the full clone set. An unresolved V gene accounts for under half of the shortfall where checked; the remainder is of unknown origin. This sample lists around 240,000 clones; roughly 84% were detected once. 6.5% to 9% of the sample belongs to the ten largest clones. The material sequenced was peripheral blood. The receptors come from a woman in her forties or fifties with acute or convalescent COVID-19.

The chain recombines TRBV6-1 with TRBJ1-2, with D uncertain. Per the germline V gene, CDR1 is MNHNS and CDR2 is SASEGT. Trimming cost V 1 base and J 2 bases, with 5 bases left between them. The CDR3 consists of 13 residues. The CDR3 nucleotides are TGTGCCAGCAGTGAAGTTGAGAACTATGGCTACACCTTC. Amino acids: CASSEVENYGYTF.

Points on this clone: Given a much more abundant clone one base away, this may be a read error. V is TRBV28 and J is TRBJ1-2, with 7 bases aligning to TRBD1. The CDR3 is made up of 12 amino acids. V lost 6 bases, J lost 4 bases, and 2 bases stayed unmatched. Germline V lookup: CDR1 MDHEN, CDR2 SYDVKM. CDR3 DNA: TGTGCCAGCAGGCGGGACAGCTATGGCTACACCTTC. The encoded protein is CASRRDSYGYTF.

The chain is built from TRBV28 and TRBJ1-2, with a tentative D call TRBD1 (6 bases). The CDR3 runs 15 residues. The V end was cut by 2 bases, the J end by 8 bases, with 18 bases between. Germline loops: CDR1 MDHEN, CDR2 SYDVKM. CDR3 DNA sequence: TGTGCCAGCAGTTTAAGGGGACCAGGGGATAAAGGCTACACCTTC. It yields the protein CASSLRGPGDKGYTF.

Of note for this clone: Within the sample, other DNA sequences also encode this same CDR3. The CDR3 region is CASSLGLQETQYF. CDR3 sequence (DNA): TGTGCCAGCAGCTTAGGACTTCAAGAGACCCAGTACTTC. The V gene is TRBV11-2, the J gene TRBJ2-5, with unresolved D. V was trimmed by 1 base and J by 2 bases, leaving 5 bases between them. The CDR3 runs 13 residues. Germline CDR1 reads SGHAT; CDR2 reads FQNNGV.

The rearrangement links TRBV27 to TRBJ2-1; D is perhaps TRBD2 (6 bases). The CDR3 extends over 16 amino acids. The germline V gene encodes CDR1 MNHEY and CDR2 SMNVEV (reference sequence). The V and J ends lost 5 bases and 2 bases respectively, with 16 bases between them. CDR3 protein: CASSLWRGTTYNEQFF. CDR3 DNA: TGTGCCAGCAGTCTATGGCGGGGTACCACCTACAATGAGCAGTTCTTC.

This clone was observed a few times. The rearrangement links TRBV5-1 to TRBJ2-2; possible D gene TRBD1, 5 bases. Per the germline V gene, CDR1 is SGHRS and CDR2 is YFSETQ. The V end lost 5 bases, the J end lost 5 bases, and 10 bases lay between the germline ends. The CDR3 has 13 residues. The CDR3 region is CASRTDLTGELFF. DNA for the CDR3: TGCGCCAGCAGGACAGATCTAACCGGGGAGCTGTTTTTT.

This chain joins TRBV2 and TRBJ1-6, with D hard to call. V gave up 3 bases and J gave up 6 bases, with 9 bases separating them. The CDR3 sequence is 14 residues long. Germline-derived CDR1 and CDR2 are SNHLY and FYNNEI. CDR3 bases: TGTGCCAGCAGTGATCGGAGTCTTAATTCACCCCTCCACTTT. Protein sequence: CASSDRSLNSPLHF.

The rearrangement links TRBV27 to TRBJ2-7; 11 bases fit TRBD1. The CDR3 is made up of 15 amino acids. Germline CDR1 and CDR2: MNHEY and SMNVEV (reference sequence). Germline trimming cut 4 bases from V and 4 bases from J; bases unmatched to any gene: 6. The CDR3 sequence: CASSSEGQGGYEQYF. CDR3 nucleotides: TGTGCCAGCAGTTCGGAGGGACAGGGGGGGTACGAGCAGTACTTC.

The table lists this clone with a count of one. The rearrangement uses TRBV7-8 and TRBJ2-2; 11 bases align to TRBD2. V lost 3 bases, J lost 3 bases, and 9 bases stayed unmatched. This CDR3 is built from 18 residues. Germline CDR1 SGHVS, CDR2 FQNEAQ. The CDR3 protein is CASSLGELSGRDTGELFF. The DNA of the CDR3 is TGTGCCAGCAGCTTGGGCGAACTTAGCGGGAGGGACACCGGGGAGCTGTTTTTT. The full variable domain, with the rest looked up from reference TRBV7-8 and TRBJ2-2, is GAGVSQSPRYKVAKRGQDVALRCDPISGHVSLFWYQQALGQGPEFLTYFQNEAQLDKSGLPSDRFFAERPEGSVSTLKIQRTQQEDSAVYLCASSLGELSGRDTGELFFGEGSRLTVL.

This sequence joins TRBV7-3 and TRBJ2-3, with D perhaps matching TRBD2 (7 bases). V was shortened by 5 bases and J by 3 bases, with 21 bases between the two germline ends. This CDR3 is 17 amino acids long. From germline, CDR1 is SGHTA and CDR2 FQGTGA. CDR3 protein: CASSQKPGGQATDTQYF. CDR3 nucleotide sequence: TGTGCCAGCAGCCAAAAACCCGGGGGGCAGGCAACAGATACGCAGTATTTT.

The J gene is TRBJ2-7, the V gene TRBV3-1 (or the pseudogene TRBV3-2); 7 positions agree with TRBD1. The CDR3 runs 14 residues. Trimming cost V 1 base and J 3 bases; bases outside gene matches: 3. Germline V gives CDR1 LGHDT, CDR2 YNNKEL (reference sequence). The CDR3 DNA sequence: TGTGCCAGCAGCCAAGGGCAGGGGGTCTACGAGCAGTACTTC. Its protein is CASSQGQGVYEQYF.

This clone was counted once. V and J are TRBV25-1 and TRBJ2-5, with 7 nucleotides matching TRBD1. Germline V lookup: CDR1 MGHDK, CDR2 SYGVNS. After removal of 3 bases from V and 1 base from J, the junction contained 8 bases not matched to a gene. The CDR3 is 16 residues long. CDR3 amino acids: CASSDLWDSGQETQYF. CDR3 DNA: TGTGCCAGCAGTGATCTTTGGGACAGTGGCCAAGAGACCCAGTACTTC.

The chain employs TRBV19 and TRBJ2-5; maybe TRBD1 (6 bases). CDR1 LNHDA and CDR2 SQIVND come from the germline V gene (reference sequence). V was clipped by 4 bases and J by 4 bases, with 16 bases between them. The CDR3 spans 15 residues. Here the CDR3 DNA reads TGTGCCAGTAGTAGTGGATTCAGGGGCGGAGAGACCCAGTACTTC. Its translation is CASSSGFRGGETQYF.

The chain employs TRBV6-2 or TRBV6-3 and TRBJ2-7; tentative D call: TRBD1 (6 bases). The germline gives CDR1 MNHEY, CDR2 SVGEGT. This CDR3 is 16 amino acids long. V lost 5 bases, J lost 4 bases, and 21 bases lay in between. This CDR3 is CASSKKTGWAIYEQYF. The CDR3 bases are TGTGCCAGCAGTAAAAAGACAGGTTGGGCGATTTACGAGCAGTACTTC.

This chain joins TRBV2 and TRBJ1-1; possible D gene TRBD1, 6 bases. The CDR3 sequence is 16 residues long. V was clipped by 2 bases and J by 2 bases, with 15 bases between them. Germline V gene lookup returns CDR1 SNHLY and CDR2 FYNNEI. In DNA, the CDR3 is TGTGCCAGCAGTGAACGGGGGGCCCACCGAAACACTGAAGCTTTCTTT. Protein sequence: CASSERGAHRNTEAFF.

This clone appeared a single time. The chain links TRBV9 to TRBJ1-4, with a possible D match to TRBD1 (5 bases). The CDR3 totals 14 residues. The V gene lost 2 bases and the J gene lost 9 bases, with 14 bases spanning the gap. Germline V gene lookup returns CDR1 SGDLS and CDR2 YYNGEE. CDR3 DNA: TGTGCCAGCAGCGTTGGAGGGGAAGGTCAAAAACTGTTTTTT. Its translation is CASSVGGEGQKLFF.

V gene TRBV2 combines with J gene TRBJ1-1, with 11 bases matching TRBD1. This CDR3 has 15 residues. The V gene end was trimmed by 2 bases and the J gene end by 6 bases; junction bases not matched to a gene: 5. CDR1 is SNHLY and CDR2 is FYNNEI in the germline V gene. The CDR3 bases are TGTGCCAGCAGTGAATTCGGACAGGGGGCATCTGAAGCTTTCTTT. It specifies CASSEFGQGASEAFF.

This sequence joins TRBV9 and TRBJ2-3; D gene uncertain. The V gene's germline CDR1 is SGDLS and CDR2 YYNGEE. V was trimmed by 0 bases and J by 2 bases, leaving 7 bases between them. The CDR3 runs to 14 residues. CDR3 amino acids: CASSVEELTDTQYF. The CDR3 DNA follows: TGTGCCAGCAGCGTAGAGGAGCTCACAGATACGCAGTATTTT.

The CDR3 region has the DNA TGTGCCAGCAGCCCTCTGGCAGGGACAGGGTGGGGCTACACCTTC. Translated: CASSPLAGTGWGYTF. V is TRBV4-2 and J is TRBJ1-2; 9 bases map to TRBD1. Germline CDR1 is LGHNA and CDR2 is YNFKEQ. With 4 bases clipped from V and 8 bases from J, the junction kept 11 bases outside the gene matches. This CDR3 is built from 15 residues.

The chain links TRBV10-3 to TRBJ1-2; TRBD1 might be the D (5 bases). The length of the CDR3 is 14 residues. The V end lost 3 bases, the J end lost 5 bases, and 13 bases lay between the germline ends. Germline CDR1 and CDR2: ENHRY and SYGVKD. CDR3 amino acids: CAISEGVLGYGYTF. The CDR3 DNA reads as TGTGCCATCAGTGAAGGGGTACTTGGGTATGGCTACACCTTC.

The rearrangement uses TRBV5-4 and TRBJ2-2; D gene unclear. The CDR3 has 13 amino acids. The germline gives CDR1 SGHNT, CDR2 YYREEE (reference sequence). V was shortened by 0 bases and J by 5 bases, with 5 bases between the two germline ends. The CDR3 DNA reads as TGTGCCAGCAGCTTGGACCTAACCGGGGAGCTGTTTTTT. It codes for CASSLDLTGELFF.

The rearrangement joins TRBV10-3 to TRBJ1-1; 9 positions match TRBD1. With 3 bases clipped from V and 0 bases from J, the junction kept 8 bases outside the gene matches. The germline V gene encodes CDR1 ENHRY and CDR2 SYGVKD. There are 17 residues in the CDR3. The CDR3: CAISDGTGIEVNTEAFF. The CDR3 region has the DNA TGTGCCATCAGTGATGGGACAGGGATTGAGGTGAACACTGAAGCTTTCTTT.

The V gene is TRBV11-2, the J gene TRBJ2-1; TRBD2 matches at 8 bases. Germline V gene data show CDR1 as SGHAT and CDR2 as FQNNGV. Losses at the gene ends were 3 bases for V and 5 bases for J; bases not matched to a gene: 3. The CDR3 length is 14 residues. CDR3 nucleotide sequence: TGTGCCAGCAGCTTCAGCGGGGGAGACAATGAGCAGTTCTTC. It is translated as CASSFSGGDNEQFF.

The chain employs TRBV3-1 (or the pseudogene TRBV3-2) and TRBJ1-4; no firm D call. Germline assignment: CDR1 LGHDT and CDR2 YNNKEL (reference sequence). Trimming took off 1 base at V and 8 bases at J, with 14 bases between the two ends. The CDR3 has 15 amino acids. The DNA for the CDR3 is TGTGCCAGCAGCCAAGTTTTTCGGCGAGGGGAAAAACTGTTTTTT. This gives the protein CASSQVFRRGEKLFF.

The V and J genes are TRBV19 and TRBJ2-5, with TRBD2 identical over 10 bases. The CDR3 has 15 amino acids. Trimming removed 3 bases from V and 5 bases from J; junction bases left unmatched: 6. CDR1 LNHDA and CDR2 SQIVND come from the germline V gene (reference sequence). The CDR3: CASSIFTSGMETQYF. The CDR3 DNA sequence: TGTGCCAGTAGTATTTTTACTAGCGGGATGGAGACCCAGTACTTC.

This clone has a single count. This chain joins TRBV12-3 or TRBV12-4 and TRBJ2-5, with D perhaps TRBD1 (6 bases). This CDR3 is 13 amino acids long. Trimming took off 6 bases at V and 3 bases at J, with 11 bases between the two ends. CDR3 in amino acids: CASRLTGEETQYF. The CDR3 region has the DNA TGTGCCAGCAGGTTGACAGGAGAAGAGACCCAGTACTTC.

This chain connects TRBV19 to TRBJ2-1; TRBD2 matches at 13 bases. The CDR3 spans 15 residues. V lost 1 base, J lost 7 bases, and 1 base stayed unmatched. Germline V gives CDR1 LNHDA, CDR2 SQIVND (reference sequence). DNA for the CDR3: TGTGCCAGTAGTATAGCGACTAGCGGGAGGAATGAGCAGTTCTTC. It encodes CASSIATSGRNEQFF.

This sequence joins TRBV7-2 and TRBJ2-1, with D perhaps matching TRBD1 (6 bases). Germline loops: CDR1 SGHTA, CDR2 FQGNSA. V was shortened by 0 bases and J by 8 bases, with 11 bases between the two germline ends. This CDR3 has 14 residues. This CDR3 reads CASSLAGAGYEQFF. CDR3 DNA: TGTGCCAGCAGCTTAGCGGGGGCAGGCTATGAGCAGTTCTTC.

The gene calls are TRBV6-2 or TRBV6-3 and TRBJ2-3; 7 positions match TRBD2. CDR1 and CDR2 from the germline V gene are MNHEY and SVGEGT. The J segment lost 2 bases and the V segment lost 2 bases, leaving 22 bases of the junction unmatched. This CDR3 is built from 21 residues. The CDR3 here is CASSYGLELAQLQDPTDTQYF. The CDR3 DNA reads as TGTGCCAGCAGTTACGGGTTAGAACTAGCGCAACTCCAAGACCCCACAGATACGCAGTATTTT.